This TCR beta chain appears in the sequencing data of a study of CD8+ T cells in alopecia areata. Reverse transcription of extracted RNA yielded cDNA, which provided the sequencing template. Generated by immunoSEQ multiplex PCR, the TCRdb table keeps only in-frame clones and is missing some. The sample consists of roughly 150,000 clones, 50% to 65% of them appearing once. Lesional scalp tissue (obtained by punch biopsy) and peripheral blood were collected from alopecia areata patients. Study outcomes and limitations: Lesional scalp, especially alopecia totalis/universalis, showed higher clonality than normal scalp.

The CDR3 has 16 residues. CDR1 and CDR2 from the germline V gene are SQVTM and ANQGSEA. Trimming removed 6 bases from V and 1 base from J, with 22 bases in between. This clone has just a few counts. Its antigen is still unknown. Here the sequenced sample was CD8+ T cells sorted from blood, taken at week 0. The chain combines TRBV29-1 with TRBJ2-7, with D possibly being TRBD1 (6 bases). The sequence derives from a human donor with alopecia areata. CDR3 sequence: CSVYTGTFEWSYEQYF. CDR3 in DNA: TGCAGCGTCTACACCGGGACATTTGAGTGGTCCTACGAGCAGTACTTC.